The subject of this entry is one T cell receptor (beta chain). This clone was observed once. It has no known antigen specificity. Per-base qualities were not stored, and no clone one base away is much larger. The sample belongs to a study of blood T cell repertoires in COVID-19 (dated by TCRdb to the early 2020s). Describing the broader study: Collaborator samples came from the United States, Italy and Spain and covered acute and convalescent phases of COVID-19. The material from the prospective study consisted of cDNA or gDNA derived from T cells, B-cell-depleted T cells, or PBMCs. Where available, HLA class I and class II types were taken from metadata supplied by the sample provider and were not determined by assay-based typing. Subjects who had been exposed to COVID-19, were actively infected with it, or had recovered from it provided the deeply sampled blood TCRbeta repertoires that made up the dataset. The repertoires were made available in a free public database intended to serve as a resource for research on the immune response to SARS-CoV-2. The samples were drawn from two sources: the first 160 participants of the ongoing ImmuneRACE study, and 1,254 subjects contributed by 6 global collaborators. Sample metadata almost always included a de-identified subject ID, COVID-19 status, age in years and sex.

In the prospective study, participants were roughly 18 to 90 years old, resided in fewer than 25 geographic areas of the United States, and were enrolled through a virtual design. Cohort assignment in the prospective study relied on participant-reported clinical history from a screening survey and a study questionnaire. Each participant in the prospective study had whole blood, serum and a nasopharyngeal or oropharyngeal swab collected by mobile phlebotomists. Additional blood draws and questionnaires over an approximately two-month period could optionally be provided by prospective study participants. Before DNA extraction, prospective study blood samples were shipped either frozen or at room temperature. TCRbeta CDR3 regions were amplified from genomic DNA using the immunoSEQ Assay, a bias-controlled multiplex PCR. As for the original processing: Within the assay, amplification of reference gene primers was used to estimate how many nucleated cells each sample contained. Sequence reads were collapsed and filtered to measure the absolute abundance of every unique TCRbeta CDR3 rearrangement. For each sample, productive Simpson clonality was calculated by taking the square root of Simpson's diversity index across productive rearrangements. TCRdb holds this immuneACCESS table with in-frame rearrangements only. Some clones are missing; in checked studies, unresolved V genes explain under half, and the rest has no known cause. From that table come the V and J calls and clone size; the DNA was used to work out D and trimming. For this sample there are 400,000 to 550,000 clones; 70% to 90% appear just once. The ten largest make up under 2.5% of the sample.

The germline V gene gives CDR1 as LGHNA and CDR2 as YSLEER. Between the V and J ends, shortened by 5 bases and 4 bases respectively, the junction contains 10 bases. Reading from cysteine to phenylalanine, the CDR3 counts 13 amino acids. Kept here is only the CDR3 DNA, which spans 39 bases and is read in frame from base 1. General findings and caveats noted by the study authors: Clinical and demographic metadata were provided uncurated, with the amount varying by source and participant.

The sample consisted of PBMCs or T cells enriched from blood (not recorded which). The receptor's source is a young woman with acute COVID-19. The V and J segments used are TRBV4-3 and TRBJ2-3; a weak D assignment points to TRBD2 (5 bases agree). The CDR3 region has the sequence CASSGSSADTQYF. The sequence in DNA is TGCGCCAGCAGCGGGAGCTCAGCAGATACGCAGTATTTT.